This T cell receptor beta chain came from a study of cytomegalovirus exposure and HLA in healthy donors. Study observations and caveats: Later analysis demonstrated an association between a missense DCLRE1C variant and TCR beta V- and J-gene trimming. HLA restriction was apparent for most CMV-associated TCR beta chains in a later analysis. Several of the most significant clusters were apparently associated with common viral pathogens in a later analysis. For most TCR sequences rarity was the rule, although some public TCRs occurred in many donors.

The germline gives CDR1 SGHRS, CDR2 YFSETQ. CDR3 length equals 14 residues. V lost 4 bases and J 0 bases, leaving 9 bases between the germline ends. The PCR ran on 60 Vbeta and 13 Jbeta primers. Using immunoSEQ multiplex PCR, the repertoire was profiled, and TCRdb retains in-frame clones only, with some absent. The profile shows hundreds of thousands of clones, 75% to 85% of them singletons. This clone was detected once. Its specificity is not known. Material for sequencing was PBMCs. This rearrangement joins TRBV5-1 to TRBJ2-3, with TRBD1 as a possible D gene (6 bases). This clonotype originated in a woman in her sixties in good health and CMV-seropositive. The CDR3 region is CASSQGHSTDTQYF. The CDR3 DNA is TGCGCCAGCAGCCAGGGACATAGCACAGATACGCAGTATTTT.